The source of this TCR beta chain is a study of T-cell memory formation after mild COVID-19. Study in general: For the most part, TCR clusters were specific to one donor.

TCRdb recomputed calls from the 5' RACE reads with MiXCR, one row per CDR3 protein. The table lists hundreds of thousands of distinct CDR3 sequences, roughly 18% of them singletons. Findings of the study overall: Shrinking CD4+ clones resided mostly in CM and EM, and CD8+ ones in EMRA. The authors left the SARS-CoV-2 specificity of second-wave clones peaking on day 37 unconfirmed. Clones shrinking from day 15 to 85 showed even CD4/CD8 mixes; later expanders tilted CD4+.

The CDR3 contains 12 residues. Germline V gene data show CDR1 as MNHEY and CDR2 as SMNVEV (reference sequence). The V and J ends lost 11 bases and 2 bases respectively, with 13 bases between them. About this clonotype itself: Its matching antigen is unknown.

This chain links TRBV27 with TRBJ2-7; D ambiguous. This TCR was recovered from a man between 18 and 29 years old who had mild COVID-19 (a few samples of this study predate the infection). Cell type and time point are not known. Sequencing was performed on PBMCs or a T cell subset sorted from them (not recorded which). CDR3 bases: TGTGCCGGTGATCGAAGCCCCTACGAGCAGTACGTC. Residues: CAGDRSPYEQYV.